Listed below are T cell receptor beta chains from one sample, sequenced in a study of cytomegalovirus exposure and HLA in healthy donors. Some clones are missing from TCRdb's copy, which holds only in-frame ones; the method was immunoSEQ multiplex PCR. The sample lists under 350,000 clones, just over 85% occurring once. What was sequenced was PBMCs. The source of these receptors is a woman under 30 in good health and CMV-seronegative. The CDR3 runs from the conserved cysteine through the conserved F or W. The order of the fields is clone size, V gene, J gene, D gene, CDR3 DNA, CDR3 protein. D genes are given only for firm matches. Clone sizes are given selectively: once, few, many, or a class where the clone is expanded.

-,TRBV11-2,TRBJ1-2,-,TGTGCCAGCAGAGTACCGGGGAACTCTAACTATGGCTACACCTTC,CASRVPGNSNYGYTF
-,TRBV30,TRBJ2-7,TRBD2,TGTGCCTGGAGTGCGGGTTGGGCTAGCGGGAGGATAGGGGCTTACGAGCAGTACTTC,CAWSAGWASGRIGAYEQYF
-,TRBV9,TRBJ2-3,TRBD2,TGTGCCAGCAGCACGCGGGGGGTCGGGACAGATACGCAGTATTTT,CASSTRGVGTDTQYF
-,TRBV9,TRBJ1-1,-,TGTGCCAGCAGCGTCCCTGGCCCTGAAGCTTTCTTT,CASSVPGPEAFF
-,TRBV29-1,TRBJ1-2,TRBD1,TGCAGCGTCTACGTACAGGGGTTTTATGGCTACACCTTC,CSVYVQGFYGYTF
-,TRBV6-6,TRBJ1-2,-,TGTGCCAGCAGTTACGACAGAGCCTATGGCTACACCTTC,CASSYDRAYGYTF
-,TRBV27,TRBJ1-3,-,TGTGCCAGCAGACCCTTTGGTCGGGGAAACACCATATATTTT,CASRPFGRGNTIYF
-,TRBV25-1,TRBJ2-5,TRBD1,TGTGCCAGCAGTGAAAGGGGGCGATTTGAGACCCAGTACTTC,CASSERGRFETQYF
-,TRBV4-1,TRBJ2-1,-,TGCGCCAGCAGCAGGAGTTTGGGCTCCTACAATGAGCAGTTCTTC,CASSRSLGSYNEQFF
-,TRBV29-1,TRBJ2-1,TRBD2,TGCAGCGTTGAAGATGCGGGAGAGGGCATCTCCTACAATGAGCAGTTCTTC,CSVEDAGEGISYNEQFF
-,TRBV30,TRBJ1-4,TRBD1,TGTGCCGTAGACAGGGGAATGGGGCTTTTTAATGAAAAACTGTTTTTT,CAVDRGMGLFNEKLFF
-,TRBV6-1,TRBJ2-5,-,TGTGCCAGCAGTGAAGGGTTGATGAGACAGTGGAAAGAGACCCAGTACTTC,CASSEGLMRQWKETQYF
few,TRBV30,TRBJ1-2,-,TGTGCCTGGGACAGAATCTATGGCTACACCTTC,CAWDRIYGYTF
-,TRBV7-6,TRBJ2-1,-,TGTGCCAGCAGCTTAGGGACTTTTGATGAGCAGTTCTTC,CASSLGTFDEQFF
-,TRBV29-1,TRBJ2-3,TRBD2,TGCAGCGTTGCCCGGAGGCTAGCGGGCAGCACAGATACGCAGTATTTT,CSVARRLAGSTDTQYF
-,TRBV7-9,TRBJ2-1,TRBD1,TGTGCCAGCGGGACAGGAAACTACAATGAGCAGTTCTTC,CASGTGNYNEQFF
-,TRBV5-8,TRBJ2-3,-,TGTGCCAGCAGCCGGACTATCCTATCCAGCACAGATACGCAGTATTTT,CASSRTILSSTDTQYF
-,TRBV28,TRBJ2-7,TRBD1,TGTGCCAGCAGTTTGGGCAGGGGGCTCGACGAGCAGTACTTC,CASSLGRGLDEQYF
-,TRBV5-4,TRBJ1-1,-,TGTGCCATCGGGCAGGGAAGAACTGAAGCTTTCTTT,CAIGQGRTEAFF
-,TRBV6-5,TRBJ1-4,TRBD1,TGTGCCAGCAGTTACGGACAGGGTGCAACTAATGAAAAACTGTTTTTT,CASSYGQGATNEKLFF
-,TRBV9,TRBJ2-1,TRBD2,TGTGCCAGCAGCGTAGACCAGCGGGGCCCCTACAATGAGCAGTTCTTC,CASSVDQRGPYNEQFF
-,TRBV7-2,TRBJ2-7,TRBD2,TGTGCCAGCAGCCTAGCGGGGGGGAGGAACGAGCAGTACTTC,CASSLAGGRNEQYF